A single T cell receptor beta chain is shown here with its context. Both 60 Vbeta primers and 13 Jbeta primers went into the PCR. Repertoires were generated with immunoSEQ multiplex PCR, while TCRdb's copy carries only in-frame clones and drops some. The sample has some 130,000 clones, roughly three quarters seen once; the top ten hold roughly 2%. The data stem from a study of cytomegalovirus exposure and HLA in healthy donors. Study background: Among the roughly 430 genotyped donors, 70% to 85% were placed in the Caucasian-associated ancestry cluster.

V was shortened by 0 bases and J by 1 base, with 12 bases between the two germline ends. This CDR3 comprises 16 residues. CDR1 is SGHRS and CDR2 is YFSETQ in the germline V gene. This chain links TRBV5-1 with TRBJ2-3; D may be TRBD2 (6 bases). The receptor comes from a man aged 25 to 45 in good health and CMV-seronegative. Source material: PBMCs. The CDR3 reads CASSLAISSGTDTQYF. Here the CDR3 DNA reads TGCGCCAGCAGCTTGGCCATTTCTAGCGGCACAGATACGCAGTATTTT.